The 18 T cell receptor beta chains reported below all come from one sample, sequenced in a study of blood T cell repertoires in COVID-19. Profiling relied on immunoSEQ multiplex PCR, and the TCRdb table lists in-frame clones only, not all of them. The sample holds about 200,000 clones; 70% to 90% are singletons and the top ten take roughly a sixth. The sample was peripheral blood. Receptors originate from a man aged 45-65 years with COVID-19, enrolled during active disease.

The chain uses TRBV29-1 and TRBJ2-3; 7 bases are a match to TRBD1. Germline V gene lookup returns CDR1 SQVTM and CDR2 ANQGSEA. This CDR3 region has 14 residues. CDR3 in amino acids: CSPPGTATGDTQYF. CDR3 in DNA: TGCAGTCCACCAGGGACAGCAACGGGTGATACGCAGTATTTT.

The chain joins TRBV18 to TRBJ2-7; TRBD1 matches at 7 bases. Germline V gene data show CDR1 as KGHSH and CDR2 as LQKENI. V shed 0 bases and J 4 bases; nucleotides not matched to a gene: 6. CDR3 length equals 15 residues. The CDR3 loop is CASSPPRDSGYEQYF. The CDR3 DNA reads TGTGCCAGCTCACCACCGAGGGACAGTGGTTACGAGCAGTACTTC. Full variable domain (outside the CDR3, taken from reference TRBV18 and TRBJ2-7): NAGVMQNPRHLVRRRGQEARLRCSPMKGHSHVYWYRQLPEEGLKFMVYLQKENIIDESGMPKERFSAEFPKEGPSILRIQQVVRGDSAAYFCASSPPRDSGYEQYFGPGTRLTVT.

The chain is built from TRBV7-2 and TRBJ2-7; D uncertain. Germline V gene data show CDR1 as SGHTA and CDR2 as FQGNSA. Trimming took off 3 bases at V and 3 bases at J, with 6 bases between the two ends. The CDR3 has 12 residues. As DNA, the CDR3 is TGTGCCAGCAGCTTCTATGACTACGAGCAGTACTTC. This sequence encodes CASSFYDYEQYF.

V gene TRBV9 combines with J gene TRBJ2-7; 11 bases are shared with TRBD2. Germline CDR1 is SGDLS and CDR2 is YYNGEE. With 3 bases clipped from V and 3 bases from J, the junction kept 5 bases outside the gene matches. The CDR3 sequence is 15 residues long. The CDR3 DNA follows: TGTGCCAGCAGCGCCGAACTAGCGGGAGACTACGAGCAGTACTTC. Translated, it gives CASSAELAGDYEQYF.

DNA of the CDR3: TGTGCCAGCAGTGACGGACAGAGCTCCTACAATGAGCAGTTCTTC. Its protein product is CASSDGQSSYNEQFF. This chain joins TRBV2 and TRBJ2-1; a weak D match, TRBD1 (6 bases). Germline lookup yields CDR1 SNHLY and CDR2 FYNNEI. This CDR3 has 15 amino acids. Trimming pared 3 bases from V and 0 bases from J, leaving 9 bases between.

This chain joins TRBV4-2 and TRBJ2-1; 14 nucleotides align to TRBD2. Germline V CDR1 and CDR2: LGHNA, YNFKEQ. The CDR3 runs 18 residues. V was pared by 0 bases and J by 5 bases, with 6 bases of the junction left unmatched. The DNA of the CDR3 is TGTGCCAGCAGCCAAGACGGACTAGCGGGGGGAAATAACAATGAGCAGTTCTTC. It yields the protein CASSQDGLAGGNNNEQFF.

This clone was counted at least ten times. The genes are TRBV4-1 and TRBJ2-2, with 12 nucleotides matching TRBD2. This CDR3 region has 17 residues. With V trimmed by 4 bases and J by 6 bases, 9 bases remained unmatched. Germline V gene sequence: CDR1 MGHRA, CDR2 YSYEKL. The CDR3: CASSLPGLAGRAGELFF. CDR3 DNA sequence: TGCGCCAGCAGCCTCCCCGGACTAGCGGGACGAGCCGGGGAGCTGTTTTTT.

The chain has TRBV3-1 (or the pseudogene TRBV3-2) and TRBJ2-7; 8 positions agree with TRBD2. Trimming cost V 0 bases and J 2 bases; bases outside gene matches: 3. The CDR3 consists of 15 residues. Germline V lookup: CDR1 LGHDT, CDR2 YNNKEL (reference sequence). DNA of the CDR3: TGTGCCAGCAGCCAAGACGGGGGGGACGCCTACGAGCAGTACTTC. Translating it yields CASSQDGGDAYEQYF.

The chain employs TRBV5-1 and TRBJ2-3; D is ambiguous. Germline CDR1 is SGHRS and CDR2 is YFSETQ. V dropped 1 base and J dropped 0 bases, with 6 bases sitting between them. The CDR3 contains 14 residues. CDR3 region: CASSLTVSTDTQYF. The CDR3 DNA follows: TGCGCCAGCAGCTTGACAGTAAGCACAGATACGCAGTATTTT.

The chain uses TRBV11-2 and TRBJ1-3, with D maybe TRBD1 (6 bases). Per the germline V gene, CDR1 is SGHAT and CDR2 is FQNNGV. V lost 4 bases, J lost 0 bases, and 10 bases lay in between. The CDR3 is 15 residues long. The CDR3 DNA follows: TGTGCCAGCAGCTCCCGGACAGCCTCTGGAAACACCATATATTTT. Translated, it gives CASSSRTASGNTIYF.

The rearrangement uses TRBV7-3 and TRBJ2-1, with a tentative D call TRBD1 (6 bases). Germline V lookup: CDR1 SGHTA, CDR2 FQGTGA. CDR3 length equals 13 residues. V lost 2 bases and J lost 9, with 11 bases in between. CDR3 DNA: TGTGCCAGCAGCTTATCTTCAGGGGCTGAGCAGTTCTTC. Residues: CASSLSSGAEQFF.

V gene TRBV3-1 (or the pseudogene TRBV3-2) combines with J gene TRBJ2-1; 13 bases are shared with TRBD2. The CDR3 loop spans 16 amino acids. The germline V gene encodes CDR1 LGHDT and CDR2 YNNKEL (reference sequence). V was clipped by 4 bases and J by 7 bases; unmatched bases: 7. The CDR3 protein is CASSLQGLAGSNEQFF. In DNA form, the CDR3 reads TGTGCCAGCAGCCTTCAGGGACTAGCGGGAAGTAATGAGCAGTTCTTC.

The V gene is TRBV5-6, the J gene TRBJ2-2, with D perhaps matching TRBD2 (6 bases). Germline lookup yields CDR1 SGHDT and CDR2 YYEEEE. The germline V and J ends were trimmed by 0 bases and 4 bases, with 16 bases remaining between them. This CDR3 comprises 17 residues. The CDR3 coding sequence is TGTGCCAGCAGCTTGGATGTTGTCGGGGGAAGCACCGGGGAGCTGTTTTTT. It specifies CASSLDVVGGSTGELFF.

The rearrangement joins TRBV2 to TRBJ1-3; D not resolved. V lost 6 bases, J lost 0 bases, and 9 bases lay in between. CDR3 length equals 14 residues. The germline CDR1 and CDR2 sequences are SNHLY and FYNNEI. The CDR3 is CASRGRFSGNTIYF. The CDR3, as DNA: TGTGCCAGCAGGGGCAGATTCTCTGGAAACACCATATATTTT.

V and J are TRBV28 and TRBJ1-1; D unclear. V lost 5 bases to trimming and J lost 0 bases, with 13 bases between them. Per germline, CDR1 MDHEN and CDR2 SYDVKM. There are 15 residues in the CDR3. The DNA for the CDR3 is TGTGCCAGCAGTCCGCTTCGCTACTTGAACACTGAAGCTTTCTTT. The encoded protein is CASSPLRYLNTEAFF.

The chain uses TRBV5-1 and TRBJ1-6; D perhaps matches TRBD1 (6 bases). Germline-derived CDR1 and CDR2 are SGHRS and YFSETQ. This CDR3 contains 16 residues. The ends were cut back, 4 bases at V and 2 bases at J, with 13 bases in the middle. The CDR3 nucleotides are TGCGCCAGCAGCACTGACAGGTCGCCCTATAATTCACCCCTCCACTTT. It is translated as CASSTDRSPYNSPLHF.

The sample holds a few counts of this clone. In DNA, the CDR3 is TGTGCCAGCAGCTTTAATTTGTTTGGAGAACAAGAGACCCAGTACTTC. Residues: CASSFNLFGEQETQYF. The chain recombines TRBV7-2 with TRBJ2-5; D gene unclear. The V end was cut by 3 bases, the J end by 2 bases, with 16 bases between. The CDR3 consists of 16 residues. Germline-derived CDR1 and CDR2 are SGHTA and FQGNSA.

This chain joins TRBV4-1 and TRBJ2-6; possibly TRBD1 for D (6 bases). Germline assignment: CDR1 MGHRA and CDR2 YSYEKL. V was pared by 3 bases and J by 2 bases, with 17 bases between. This CDR3 has 18 amino acids. The CDR3 nucleotides are TGCGCCAGCAGCCAGGAACCTACAGGGCTAGCTGGGGCCAACGTCCTGACTTTC. This encodes CASSQEPTGLAGANVLTF.